This T cell receptor beta chain was sequenced during a study of T cells after yellow fever vaccination. TCRdb re-analysed the 5' RACE reads in MiXCR, keeping a single row per CDR3 protein. The repertoire has about 50,000 distinct CDR3 sequences, around 6.2% of them found once; the top ten carry roughly 30%. CDR3 length: 14 amino acids. Per the germline V gene, CDR1 is SEHNR and CDR2 is FQNEAQ (reference sequence). V was shortened by 0 bases and J by 4 bases, with 10 bases between the two germline ends. This clonotype was observed a few times. Findings and limits, study-wide: Faster peaking, at day 5 versus 15, marked a secondary response that was weaker. Sorted memory cells at day 0 lacked detectable levels of almost all vaccine-responding clonotypes. Abundant clonotypes (contaminants from the bulk population) could be present in FACS-sorted repertoires. A minor fraction of clonotypes spanned both CD4 and CD8 compartments.

The sample consisted of PBMCs, either bulk or a sorted T-cell subset (CD4+, CD8+, memory, or dextramer-sorted; not recorded which), taken on the day of the yellow fever booster vaccination. The sequence derives from a man younger than 35 who received the YFV17D yellow fever vaccine. The chain joins TRBV7-9 to TRBJ2-7; maybe TRBD2 (7 bases). In nucleotides, the CDR3 is TGTGCCAGCAGCTTAGCGGGAGGGGGATACGAGCAGTACGTC. This translates into CASSLAGGGYEQYV.